This section outlines one TCR beta chain sequence together with its context. Its specificity is unknown. This specimen belongs to a study of cytomegalovirus exposure and HLA in healthy donors. PCR amplification relied on 60 Vbeta primers (plus 13 Jbeta primers). Libraries were prepared by immunoSEQ multiplex PCR; TCRdb keeps only in-frame clonotypes and omits some of them. The sample contains fewer than 200,000 clones, around 86% of which appear only once. Whole-study results and caveats: In a later analysis, specific HLA alleles were associated with 15,000 to 20,000 TCR beta sequences at a 0.05 false discovery rate. A missense DCLRE1C variant was associated with V- and J-gene trimming of TCR beta chains in a later analysis, and an independent cohort replicated the association.

This CDR3 contains 16 residues. Germline V gene sequence: CDR1 MNHEY, CDR2 SVGAGI. Losses at the gene ends were 2 bases for V and 6 bases for J; bases not matched to a gene: 8. Material for sequencing was PBMCs. This sequence joins TRBV6-5 and TRBJ1-1; 11 nucleotides align to TRBD1. The sequence came from a human donor in good health. CDR3 loop: CASSYRGTGGIAEAFF. The CDR3 coding sequence is TGTGCCAGCAGTTACAGAGGGACAGGGGGTATTGCTGAAGCTTTCTTT.